This T cell receptor (beta chain) is drawn from a study of vaccination and CD4 T cells after COVID-19. The time point: late sampling 161 to 241 days after vaccination in three convalescent patients. The treatment is: approximately nine-day PBMC culture with coronavirus spike peptide pools or control peptides (ViraFEST assay). Comments on this clonotype: Its specificity is unknown.

The Oncomine TCR Beta short-read assay sequenced DNA from cultured CD4+ T cells. TCRdb ran MiXCR on the PCR reads and lists one entry per CDR3 protein. Of about 20,000 distinct CDR3 sequences listed, over 35% were seen once; the top ten hold roughly a sixth. Looked up from germline, CDR1 is MNHNS and CDR2 is SASEGT. This CDR3 spans 13 amino acids. V shed 7 bases and J shed 5 bases, with 14 bases lying between them. V is TRBV6-1 and J is TRBJ1-1; tentative D call: TRBD1 (6 bases). This TCR was recovered from a human donor who had recovered from COVID-19. The source material was CD4+ T cells from blood, cultured in vitro, sampled about 7 months after SARS-CoV-2 vaccination. CDR3 in DNA: TGTGCCAGCACCGGCCAGGGGAGGACTGAAGCTTTCTTT. The encoded protein is CASTGQGRTEAFF.